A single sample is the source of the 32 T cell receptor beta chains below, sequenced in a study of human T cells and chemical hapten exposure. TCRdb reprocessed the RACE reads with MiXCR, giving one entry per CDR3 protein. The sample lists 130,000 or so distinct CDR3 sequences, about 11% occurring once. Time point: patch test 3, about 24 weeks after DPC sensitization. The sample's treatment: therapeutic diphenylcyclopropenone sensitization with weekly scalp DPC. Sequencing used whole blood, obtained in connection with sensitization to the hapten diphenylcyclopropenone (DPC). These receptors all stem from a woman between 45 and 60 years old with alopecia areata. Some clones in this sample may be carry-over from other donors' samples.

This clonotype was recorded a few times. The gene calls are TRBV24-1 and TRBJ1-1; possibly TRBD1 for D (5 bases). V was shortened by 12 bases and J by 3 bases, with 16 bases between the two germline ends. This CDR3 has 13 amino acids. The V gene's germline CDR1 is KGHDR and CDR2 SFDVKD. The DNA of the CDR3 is TGTGCCGCTTCCGGGACGGACGACACTGAAGCTTTCTTT. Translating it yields CAASGTDDTEAFF.

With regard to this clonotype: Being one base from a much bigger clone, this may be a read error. The DNA for the CDR3 is TGTGCCAGCTCATCTCGGTCGGAGAATGGGCAGTTCTTC. Translated: CASSSRSENGQFF. The chain has TRBV18 and TRBJ2-1; no clear D gene. Germline loops: CDR1 KGHSH, CDR2 LQKENI. This CDR3 has 13 residues.

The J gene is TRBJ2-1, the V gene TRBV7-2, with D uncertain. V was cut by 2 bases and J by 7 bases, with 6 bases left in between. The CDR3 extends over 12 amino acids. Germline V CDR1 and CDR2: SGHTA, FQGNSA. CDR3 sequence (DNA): TGTGCCAGCAGCTTAATGGTAAATGAGCAGTTCTTC. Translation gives CASSLMVNEQFF.

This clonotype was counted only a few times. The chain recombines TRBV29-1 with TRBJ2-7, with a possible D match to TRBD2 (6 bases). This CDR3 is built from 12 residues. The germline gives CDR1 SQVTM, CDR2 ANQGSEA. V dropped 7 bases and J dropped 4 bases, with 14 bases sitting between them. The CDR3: CSARDRGYEQYF. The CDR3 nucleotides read TGCAGCGCACGGGACCGGGGGTACGAGCAGTACTTC.

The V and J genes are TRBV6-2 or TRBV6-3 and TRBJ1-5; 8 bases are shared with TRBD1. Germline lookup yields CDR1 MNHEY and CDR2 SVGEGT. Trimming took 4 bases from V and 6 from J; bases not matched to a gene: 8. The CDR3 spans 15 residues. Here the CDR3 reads CASSSADRGIQPQHF. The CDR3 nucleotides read TGTGCCAGCAGTTCCGCCGACAGGGGTATTCAGCCCCAGCATTTT.

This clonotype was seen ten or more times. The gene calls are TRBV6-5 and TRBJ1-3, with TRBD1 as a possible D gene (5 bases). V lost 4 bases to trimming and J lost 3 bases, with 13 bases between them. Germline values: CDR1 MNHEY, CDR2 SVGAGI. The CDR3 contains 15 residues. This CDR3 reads CASSSTVQGGNTIYF. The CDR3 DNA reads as TGTGCCAGCAGTTCTACCGTGCAGGGTGGAAACACCATATATTTT.

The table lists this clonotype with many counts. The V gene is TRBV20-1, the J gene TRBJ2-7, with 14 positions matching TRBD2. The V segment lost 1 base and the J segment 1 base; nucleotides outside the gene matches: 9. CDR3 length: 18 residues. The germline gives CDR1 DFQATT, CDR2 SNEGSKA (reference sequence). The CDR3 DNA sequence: TGCAGTGCTAGAGCCGGGACTAGCGGGAGTTTAGTTTCCTACGAGCAGTACTTC. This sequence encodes CSARAGTSGSLVSYEQYF.

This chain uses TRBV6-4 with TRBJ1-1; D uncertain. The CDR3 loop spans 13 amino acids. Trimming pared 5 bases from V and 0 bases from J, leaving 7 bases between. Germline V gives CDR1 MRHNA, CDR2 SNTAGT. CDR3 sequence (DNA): TGTGCCAGCAGTAGATTCATGAACACTGAAGCTTTCTTT. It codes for CASSRFMNTEAFF.

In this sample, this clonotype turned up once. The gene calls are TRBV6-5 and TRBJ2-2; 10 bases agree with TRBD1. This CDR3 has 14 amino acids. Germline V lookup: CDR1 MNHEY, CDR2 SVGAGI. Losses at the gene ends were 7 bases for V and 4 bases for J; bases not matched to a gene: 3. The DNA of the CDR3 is TGTGCCAGCACCTGGGACAGGGGCACCGGGGAGCTGTTTTTT. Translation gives CASTWDRGTGELFF.

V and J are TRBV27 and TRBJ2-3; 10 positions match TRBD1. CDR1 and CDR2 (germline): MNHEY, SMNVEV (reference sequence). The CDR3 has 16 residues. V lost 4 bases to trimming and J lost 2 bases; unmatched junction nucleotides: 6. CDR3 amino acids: CASSSRTGGNTDTQYF. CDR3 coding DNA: TGTGCCAGCAGTTCAAGGACAGGGGGAAACACAGATACGCAGTATTTT.

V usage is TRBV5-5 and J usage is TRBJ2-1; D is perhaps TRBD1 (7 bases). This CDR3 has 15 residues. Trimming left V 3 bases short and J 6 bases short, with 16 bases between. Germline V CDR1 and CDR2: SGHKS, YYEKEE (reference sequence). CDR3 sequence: CASSSTYRGGNEQFF. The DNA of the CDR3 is TGTGCCAGCAGCTCGACCTACAGGGGAGGCAATGAGCAGTTCTTC.

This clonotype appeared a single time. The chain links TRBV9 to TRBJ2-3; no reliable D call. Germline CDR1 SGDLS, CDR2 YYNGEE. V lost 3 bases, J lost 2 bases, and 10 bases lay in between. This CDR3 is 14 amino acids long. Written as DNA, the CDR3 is TGTGCCAGCAGCGCGAACGAAGACACAGATACGCAGTATTTT. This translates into CASSANEDTDTQYF.

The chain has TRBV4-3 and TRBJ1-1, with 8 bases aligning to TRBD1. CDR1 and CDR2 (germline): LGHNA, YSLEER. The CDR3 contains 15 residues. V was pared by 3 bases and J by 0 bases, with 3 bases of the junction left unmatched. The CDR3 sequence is CASSHGTGMNTEAFF. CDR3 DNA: TGCGCCAGCAGCCATGGGACAGGAATGAACACTGAAGCTTTCTTT.

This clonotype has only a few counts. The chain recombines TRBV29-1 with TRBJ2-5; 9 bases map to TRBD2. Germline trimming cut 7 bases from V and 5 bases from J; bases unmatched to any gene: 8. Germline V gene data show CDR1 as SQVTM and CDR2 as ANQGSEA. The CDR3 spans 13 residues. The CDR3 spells CSGLAGVRETQYF. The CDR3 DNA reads TGCAGCGGTTTAGCGGGAGTGAGGGAGACCCAGTACTTC.

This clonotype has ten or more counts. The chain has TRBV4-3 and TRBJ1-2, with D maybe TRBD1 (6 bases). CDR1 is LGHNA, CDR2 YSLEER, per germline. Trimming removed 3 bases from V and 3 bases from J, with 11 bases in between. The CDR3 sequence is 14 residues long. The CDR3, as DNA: TGCGCCAGCAGCCAGGGGGGGCAGGACTATGGCTACACCTTC. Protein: CASSQGGQDYGYTF.

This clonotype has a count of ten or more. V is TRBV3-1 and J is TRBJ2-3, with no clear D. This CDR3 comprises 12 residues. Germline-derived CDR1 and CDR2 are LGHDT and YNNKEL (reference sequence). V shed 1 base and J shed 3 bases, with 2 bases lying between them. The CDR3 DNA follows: TGTGCCAGCAGCCAAGTGACAGATACGCAGTATTTT. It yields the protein CASSQVTDTQYF.

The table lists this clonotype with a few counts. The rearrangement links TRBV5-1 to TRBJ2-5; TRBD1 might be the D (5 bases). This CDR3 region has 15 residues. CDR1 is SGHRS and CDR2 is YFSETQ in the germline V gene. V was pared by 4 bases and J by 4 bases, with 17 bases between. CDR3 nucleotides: TGCGCCAGCAGCCCGCGGCAGGGTTTGAGAGAGACCCAGTACTTC. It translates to CASSPRQGLRETQYF.

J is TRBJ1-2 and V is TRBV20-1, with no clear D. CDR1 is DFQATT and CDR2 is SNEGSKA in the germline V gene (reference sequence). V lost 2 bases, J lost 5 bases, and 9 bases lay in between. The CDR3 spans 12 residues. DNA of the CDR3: TGCAGTGCTAGATATCTAGGTTATGGCTACACCTTC. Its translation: CSARYLGYGYTF.

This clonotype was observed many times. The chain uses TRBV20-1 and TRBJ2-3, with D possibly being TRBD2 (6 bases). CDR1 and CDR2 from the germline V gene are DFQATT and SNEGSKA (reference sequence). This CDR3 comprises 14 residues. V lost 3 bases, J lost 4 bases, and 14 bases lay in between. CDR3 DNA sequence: TGCAGTGCTAGGACCGGGAGTAGCGCAGATACGCAGTATTTT. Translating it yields CSARTGSSADTQYF.

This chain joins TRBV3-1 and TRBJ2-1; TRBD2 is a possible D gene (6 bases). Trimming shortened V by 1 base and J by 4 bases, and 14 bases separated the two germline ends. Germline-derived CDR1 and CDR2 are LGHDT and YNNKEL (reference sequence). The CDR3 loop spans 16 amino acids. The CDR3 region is CASSQATGLTYNEQFF. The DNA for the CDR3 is TGTGCCAGCAGCCAAGCCACGGGACTGACATACAATGAGCAGTTCTTC.

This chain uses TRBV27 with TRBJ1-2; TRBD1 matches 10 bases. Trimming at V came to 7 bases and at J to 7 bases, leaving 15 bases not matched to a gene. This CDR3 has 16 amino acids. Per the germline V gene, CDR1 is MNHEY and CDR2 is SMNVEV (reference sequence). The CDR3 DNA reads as TGTGCCAGCACTTCCTTCCGGGACAGGGGATGGGTTGGCTACACCTTC. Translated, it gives CASTSFRDRGWVGYTF.

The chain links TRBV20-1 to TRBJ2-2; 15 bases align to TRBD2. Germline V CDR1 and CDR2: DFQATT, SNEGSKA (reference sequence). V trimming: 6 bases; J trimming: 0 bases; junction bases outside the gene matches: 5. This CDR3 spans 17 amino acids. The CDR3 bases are TGCAGTGCAGCTGGACTAGCGGGGGGGACGAACACCGGGGAGCTGTTTTTT. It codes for CSAAGLAGGTNTGELFF.

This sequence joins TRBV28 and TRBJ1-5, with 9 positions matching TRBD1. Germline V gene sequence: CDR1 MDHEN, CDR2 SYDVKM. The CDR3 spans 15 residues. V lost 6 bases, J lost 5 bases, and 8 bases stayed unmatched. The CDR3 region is CASSRVRQGDQPQHF. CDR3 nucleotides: TGTGCCAGCAGCCGAGTAAGACAGGGGGATCAGCCCCAGCATTTT.

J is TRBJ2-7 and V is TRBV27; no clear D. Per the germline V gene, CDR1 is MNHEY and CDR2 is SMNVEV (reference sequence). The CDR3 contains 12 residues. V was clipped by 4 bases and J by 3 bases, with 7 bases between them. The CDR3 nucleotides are TGTGCCAGCAGTTCAAGGTACTACGAGCAGTACTTC. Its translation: CASSSRYYEQYF.

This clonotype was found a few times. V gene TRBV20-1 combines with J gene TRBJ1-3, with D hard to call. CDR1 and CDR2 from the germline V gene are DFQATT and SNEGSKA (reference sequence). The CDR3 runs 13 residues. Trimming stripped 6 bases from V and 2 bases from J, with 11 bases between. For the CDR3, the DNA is TGCAGTGCCTCCAGGCGAGCTGGAAACACCATATATTTT. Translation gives CSASRRAGNTIYF.

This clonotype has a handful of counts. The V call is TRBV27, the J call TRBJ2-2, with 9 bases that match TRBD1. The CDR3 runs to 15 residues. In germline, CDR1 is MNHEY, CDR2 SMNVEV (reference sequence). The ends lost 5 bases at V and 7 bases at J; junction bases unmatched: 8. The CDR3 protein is CASSTRDREGGELFF. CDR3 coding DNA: TGTGCCAGCAGTACCCGGGACAGGGAGGGCGGGGAGCTGTTTTTT.

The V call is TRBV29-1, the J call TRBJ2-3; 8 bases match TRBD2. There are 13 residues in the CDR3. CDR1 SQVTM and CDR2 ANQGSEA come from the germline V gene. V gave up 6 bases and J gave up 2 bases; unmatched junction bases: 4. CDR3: CSVGGGFTDTQYF. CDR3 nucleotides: TGCAGCGTCGGGGGGGGGTTCACAGATACGCAGTATTTT.

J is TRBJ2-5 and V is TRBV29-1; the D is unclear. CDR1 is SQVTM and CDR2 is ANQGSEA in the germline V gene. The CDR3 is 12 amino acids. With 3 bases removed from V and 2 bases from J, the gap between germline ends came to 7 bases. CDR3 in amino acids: CSVDDGQETQYF. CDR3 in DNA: TGCAGCGTTGATGACGGTCAAGAGACCCAGTACTTC. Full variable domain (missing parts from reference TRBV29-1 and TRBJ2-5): SAVISQKPSRDICQRGTSLTIQCQVDSQVTMMFWYRQQPGQSLTLIATANQGSEATYESGFVIDKFPISRPNLTFSTLTVSNMSPEDSSIYLCSVDDGQETQYFGPGTRLLVL.

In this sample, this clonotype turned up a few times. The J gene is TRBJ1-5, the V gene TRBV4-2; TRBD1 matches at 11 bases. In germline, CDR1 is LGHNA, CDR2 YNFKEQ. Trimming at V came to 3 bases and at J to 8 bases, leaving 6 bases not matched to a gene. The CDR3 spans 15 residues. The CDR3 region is CASSQGPGQGEPQHF. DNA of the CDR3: TGTGCCAGCAGCCAGGGACCGGGACAGGGGGAGCCCCAGCATTTT.

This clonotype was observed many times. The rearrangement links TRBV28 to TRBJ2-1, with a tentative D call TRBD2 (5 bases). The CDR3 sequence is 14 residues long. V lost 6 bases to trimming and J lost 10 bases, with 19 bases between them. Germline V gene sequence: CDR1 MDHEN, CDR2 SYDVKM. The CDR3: CASRPGPGVWEQFF. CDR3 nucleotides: TGTGCCAGCAGGCCGGGCCCCGGGGTTTGGGAGCAGTTCTTC. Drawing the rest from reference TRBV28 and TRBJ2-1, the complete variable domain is DVKVTQSSRYLVKRTGEKVFLECVQDMDHENMFWYRQDPGLGLRLIYFSYDVKMKEKGDIPEGYSVSREKKERFSLILESASTNQTSMYLCASRPGPGVWEQFFGPGTRLTVL.

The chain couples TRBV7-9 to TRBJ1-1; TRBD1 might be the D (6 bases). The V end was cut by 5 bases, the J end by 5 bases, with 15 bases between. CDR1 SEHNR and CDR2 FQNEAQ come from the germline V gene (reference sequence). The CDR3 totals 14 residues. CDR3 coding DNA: TGTGCCAGCAGCCCTAGCAGGACAGTGACTGAAGCTTTCTTT. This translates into CASSPSRTVTEAFF.

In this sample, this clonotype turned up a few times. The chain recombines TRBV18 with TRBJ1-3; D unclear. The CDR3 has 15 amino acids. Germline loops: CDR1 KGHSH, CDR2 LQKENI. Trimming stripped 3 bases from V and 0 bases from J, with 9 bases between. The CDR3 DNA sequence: TGTGCCAGCTCACCGGTGACGAGCTCTGGAAACACCATATATTTT. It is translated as CASSPVTSSGNTIYF. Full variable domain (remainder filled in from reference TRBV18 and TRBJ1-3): NAGVMQNPRHLVRRRGQEARLRCSPMKGHSHVYWYRQLPEEGLKFMVYLQKENIIDESGMPKERFSAEFPKEGPSILRIQQVVRGDSAAYFCASSPVTSSGNTIYFGEGSWLTVV.